The rows below give T cell receptor beta chains drawn from one sample of a study of T-cell reconstitution after alpha-beta-depleted transplantation in children. TCRdb analysed the PCR reads with MiXCR anew, one entry per CDR3 protein. The table shows over 550,000 distinct CDR3 sequences, with about 10% occurring only once. The sample was PBMCs from the stem cell graft donor, taken from the stem cell graft. Source of these receptors: a human donor who donated a stem cell graft to a child with acute myeloid leukemia. Both conserved end residues are part of each CDR3. Fields, in order: D gene, J gene, V gene, CDR3 length, CDR3 protein. The D gene is left open where the match is weak.

TRBD1	TRBJ2-3	TRBV24-1	14	CATSPGQKADTQYF
.	TRBJ1-5	TRBV20-1	15	CSAIPSDRPNQPQHF
.	TRBJ2-7	TRBV20-1	14	CSARDLDVGYEQYF
.	TRBJ2-1	TRBV29-1	13	CSVDLLALTEQFF
.	TRBJ2-7	TRBV20-1	15	CSVVGAAGRFNEQYF
TRBD2	TRBJ2-1	TRBV10-3	17	CAISEPKGLAGNNEQFF
.	TRBJ2-3	TRBV7-8	11	CASSSTNTQYF
.	TRBJ2-5	TRBV7-3	16	CASSLVSLAGRETQYF
TRBD2	TRBJ2-7	TRBV15	15	CATSRRLAGDDEQYF
TRBD2	TRBJ2-1	TRBV20-1	14	CSARDTGLAIEQFF
.	TRBJ2-7	TRBV6-1	12	CASSRFPYEQYF
.	TRBJ2-6	TRBV30	14	CAWSVGAGANVLTF
.	TRBJ2-2	TRBV4-2	16	CASSQDIAWVTGELFF